The 5 T cell receptor beta chains below come from one sample, sequenced in a study of T cell responses to AZD1222 COVID-19 vaccine. Repertoires were generated with immunoSEQ multiplex PCR, while TCRdb's copy carries only in-frame clones and drops some. Of 45,000 to 55,000 clones listed, around four fifths are singletons. The source material was peripheral blood, sampled on day 0 of AZD1222 vaccination. The receptors stem from an adult in good health.

The chain is built from TRBV7-8 and TRBJ1-5; 9 nucleotides match TRBD1. Germline V CDR1 and CDR2: SGHVS, FQNEAQ. CDR3 size: 15 residues. The V and J ends lost 5 bases and 6 bases, in that order; junction bases with no gene match: 8. For the CDR3, the DNA is TGTGCCAGCAGCCGGGACAGGGCAAGGGGTCAGCCCCAGCATTTT. This gives the protein CASSRDRARGQPQHF. The full variable domain, rest sourced from reference TRBV7-8 and TRBJ1-5, is GAGVSQSPRYKVAKRGQDVALRCDPISGHVSLFWYQQALGQGPEFLTYFQNEAQLDKSGLPSDRFFAERPEGSVSTLKIQRTQQEDSAVYLCASSRDRARGQPQHFGDGTRLSIL.

The chain employs TRBV19 and TRBJ1-1, with TRBD1 identical over 9 bases. The germline V gene has CDR1 LNHDA and CDR2 SQIVND (reference sequence). This CDR3 region has 16 residues. V gave up 3 bases and J gave up 5 bases; unmatched junction bases: 10. The CDR3 DNA reads as TGTGCCAGTAGTATTGGGGACAGGGTTAAGGGAACTGAAGCTTTCTTT. The encoded protein is CASSIGDRVKGTEAFF.

The chain combines TRBV11-2 with TRBJ2-5, with D uncertain. This CDR3 has 14 amino acids. Looked up from germline, CDR1 is SGHAT and CDR2 is FQNNGV. Trimming removed 5 bases at V and 2 bases at J, with 12 bases between. The CDR3 spells CASSPRRQQETQYF. The DNA of the CDR3 is TGTGCCAGCAGCCCCCGCCGACAACAAGAGACCCAGTACTTC.

The gene calls are TRBV7-8 and TRBJ2-1; D might be TRBD2 (7 bases). V lost 2 bases, J lost 5 bases, and 16 bases lay in between. This CDR3 comprises 16 residues. CDR1 is SGHVS and CDR2 is FQNEAQ in the germline V gene. CDR3 sequence (DNA): TGTGCCAGCAGCTTAAGCGGGACAAGTAAACACAATGAGCAGTTCTTC. Translating gives CASSLSGTSKHNEQFF.

V usage is TRBV7-2 and J usage is TRBJ1-6, with D possibly TRBD1 on 5 matching bases. The germline gives CDR1 SGHTA, CDR2 FQGNSA. Trimming removed 6 bases from V and 7 bases from J, with 13 bases in between. The CDR3 extends over 14 amino acids. CDR3 bases: TGTGCCAGCAGTCGCGGGACGGCAAATTCACCCCTCCACTTT. Translating it yields CASSRGTANSPLHF. Full variable domain (missing parts from reference TRBV7-2 and TRBJ1-6): GAGVSQSPSNKVTEKGKDVELRCDPISGHTALYWYRQSLGQGLEFLIYFQGNSAPDKSGLPSDRFSAERTGGSVSTLTIQRTQQEDSAVYLCASSRGTANSPLHFGNGTRLTVT.